The next 23 T cell receptor beta chains were all read from a single sample in a study of T cell responses to AZD1222 COVID-19 vaccine. Clones were sequenced by immunoSEQ multiplex PCR, and TCRdb holds only the in-frame ones, with some missing. The table records approximately 70,000 clones, 87% of them present only once. This material consisted of peripheral blood, taken on day 0 of AZD1222 vaccination. Receptors were obtained from an adult in good health.

V usage is TRBV2 and J usage is TRBJ1-1, with D perhaps TRBD1 (5 bases). V shed 6 bases and J shed 5 bases, with 13 bases lying between them. Germline-derived CDR1 and CDR2 are SNHLY and FYNNEI. This CDR3 comprises 13 residues. CDR3 DNA: TGTGCCAGCAGGACGGGGGTGATAACTGAAGCTTTCTTT. This codes for CASRTGVITEAFF.

The V call is TRBV2, the J call TRBJ2-3, with D possibly being TRBD1 (7 bases). Between the trimmed V and J ends, which lost 6 bases and 6 bases, there was a span of 19 bases. The CDR3 totals 15 residues. Germline CDR1 reads SNHLY; CDR2 reads FYNNEI. The CDR3 DNA reads as TGTGCCAGCAGAGGCAGGGGGGCTATAAGTGATACGCAGTATTTT. This translates into CASRGRGAISDTQYF.

In its sample, this clone was seen once. The J gene is TRBJ1-3, the V gene TRBV27; D gene ambiguous. Germline CDR1 and CDR2: MNHEY and SMNVEV (reference sequence). The CDR3 consists of 13 residues. V was clipped by 5 bases and J by 0 bases, with 5 bases between them. CDR3 DNA: TGTGCCAGCAGTCACGTCTCTGGAAACACCATATATTTT. Protein: CASSHVSGNTIYF.

The rearrangement links TRBV7-2 to TRBJ1-6; D gene uncertain. CDR3 size: 16 residues. The V gene's germline CDR1 is SGHTA and CDR2 FQGNSA. Trimming left V 1 base short and J 0 bases short, with 7 bases between. In DNA form, the CDR3 reads TGTGCCAGCAGCTTAGAGCCTAGCTCCTATAATTCACCCCTCCACTTT. Protein sequence: CASSLEPSSYNSPLHF.

The rearrangement uses TRBV5-8 and TRBJ1-3; D unresolved. This CDR3 is built from 11 residues. The germline V and J ends were trimmed by 1 base and 8 bases, with 4 bases remaining between them. Germline assignment: CDR1 SGHTS and CDR2 YDEGEE. CDR3 sequence: CASSLTDTIYF. The CDR3 nucleotides are TGTGCCAGCAGCTTGACGGACACCATATATTTT.

The rearrangement uses TRBV14 and TRBJ1-1; D is possibly TRBD1 (5 bases). This CDR3 is built from 13 residues. V lost 4 bases, J lost 10 bases, and 16 bases lay in between. From germline, CDR1 is SGHDN and CDR2 FVKESK. DNA for the CDR3: TGTGCCAGCAGCCCAGCTGGGGGGGGTAGAGCTTTCTTT. This translates into CASSPAGGGRAFF.

This clone came up once. This chain uses TRBV5-4 with TRBJ1-4; D is ambiguous. The CDR3 loop spans 13 amino acids. Germline CDR1 is SGHNT and CDR2 is YYREEE (reference sequence). V dropped 10 bases and J dropped 8 bases, with 18 bases sitting between them. The CDR3 reads CAGSYPGGEKLFF. The CDR3, as DNA: TGTGCCGGGTCGTACCCCGGCGGGGAAAAACTGTTTTTT.

This clone was observed a single time. The chain couples TRBV20-1 to TRBJ2-5, with TRBD2 matching over 10 bases. The germline CDR1 and CDR2 sequences are DFQATT and SNEGSKA (reference sequence). This CDR3 has 15 amino acids. The junction had 9 bases not matched to a gene; V was cut back by 3 bases and J by 5 bases. The CDR3 DNA sequence: TGCAGTGCTAGTAGGGAGCGGGGGGGCCTGGAGACCCAGTACTTC. This gives the protein CSASRERGGLETQYF.

This chain joins TRBV29-1 and TRBJ2-1, with TRBD2 matching over 12 bases. V lost 3 bases, J lost 10 bases, and 7 bases stayed unmatched. The CDR3 spans 14 residues. Germline V lookup: CDR1 SQVTM, CDR2 ANQGSEA. The CDR3 DNA sequence: TGCAGCGTTGAGGTTCTAGCGGGGGGGAAAGAGCAGTTCTTC. Protein product: CSVEVLAGGKEQFF.

The chain combines TRBV6-1 with TRBJ2-2; D remains ambiguous. Germline V gene sequence: CDR1 MNHNS, CDR2 SASEGT. The CDR3 extends over 12 amino acids. Trimming left V 1 base short and J 12 bases short, with 9 bases between. CDR3: CASSEGSSKLFF. As DNA, the CDR3 is TGTGCCAGCAGTGAAGGTAGCAGTAAGCTGTTTTTT.

The CDR3, as DNA: TGTGCCAGCAGCTTGGGAGGGGCCGGGAACTATGGCTACACCTTC. It codes for CASSLGGAGNYGYTF. This chain uses TRBV7-8 with TRBJ1-2; a weak D match, TRBD1 (5 bases). This CDR3 contains 15 residues. With 3 bases removed from V and 2 bases from J, the gap between germline ends came to 13 bases. The germline V gene has CDR1 SGHVS and CDR2 FQNEAQ.

The J gene is TRBJ1-2, the V gene TRBV5-5; D may be TRBD1 (5 bases). V was clipped by 4 bases and J by 0 bases, with 13 bases between them. CDR1 and CDR2 from the germline V gene are SGHKS and YYEKEE (reference sequence). This CDR3 contains 15 residues. DNA for the CDR3: TGTGCCAGCAGCCCGGGAGGGGCAACTAACTATGGCTACACCTTC. Protein sequence: CASSPGGATNYGYTF.

The chain combines TRBV19 with TRBJ1-4, with D hard to call. CDR3 size: 13 residues. Trimming removed 5 bases from V and 4 bases from J, with 8 bases in between. Germline CDR1 reads LNHDA; CDR2 reads SQIVND (reference sequence). CDR3 protein: CASSPTVNEKLFF. CDR3 DNA: TGTGCCAGTAGTCCCACTGTTAATGAAAAACTGTTTTTT. Supplemented by reference TRBV19 and TRBJ1-4, the full variable domain reads DGGITQSPKYLFRKEGQNVTLSCEQNLNHDAMYWYRQDPGQGLRLIYYSQIVNDFQKGDIAEGYSVSREKKESFPLTVTSAQKNPTAFYLCASSPTVNEKLFFGSGTQLSVL.

This sequence joins TRBV5-1 and TRBJ2-3; 9 bases match TRBD2. The ends lost 0 bases at V and 5 bases at J; junction bases unmatched: 13. This CDR3 has 18 residues. In germline, CDR1 is SGHRS, CDR2 YFSETQ. The CDR3 protein is CASSLAVRASGVVDTQYF. DNA for the CDR3: TGCGCCAGCAGCTTGGCCGTCCGGGCTAGCGGGGTGGTAGATACGCAGTATTTT.

This clone has a count of ten or more. V and J are TRBV6-5 and TRBJ1-2; D unclear. The CDR3 has 13 residues. Germline V gene data show CDR1 as MNHEY and CDR2 as SVGAGI. V was clipped by 10 bases and J by 5 bases, with 17 bases between them. The CDR3 DNA reads as TGTGCCACCCGGGAAGGCGTGATTTATGGCTACACCTTC. It codes for CATREGVIYGYTF.

The V gene is TRBV5-1, the J gene TRBJ2-2; TRBD1 matches 9 bases. The J segment lost 6 bases and the V segment lost 3 bases, leaving 6 bases of the junction unmatched. Germline CDR1 SGHRS, CDR2 YFSETQ. CDR3 size: 15 residues. CDR3 sequence reads: CASSSGQGLSGELFF. The CDR3 coding sequence is TGCGCCAGCAGCTCGGGACAGGGATTGTCCGGGGAGCTGTTTTTT. The variable domain in full, with the rest retrieved from reference TRBV5-1 and TRBJ2-2, is KAGVTQTPRYLIKTRGQQVTLSCSPISGHRSVSWYQQTPGQGLQFLFEYFSETQRNKGNFPGRFSGRQFSNSRSEMNVSTLELGDSALYLCASSSGQGLSGELFFGEGSRLTVL.

The chain carries TRBV5-1 and TRBJ1-1; D is perhaps TRBD1 (6 bases). Germline values: CDR1 SGHRS, CDR2 YFSETQ. This CDR3 contains 14 residues. V gave up 1 base and J gave up 1 base, with 8 bases separating them. The CDR3 sequence: CASSLMGQNTEAFF. The CDR3 nucleotides are TGCGCCAGCAGCTTGATGGGACAGAACACTGAAGCTTTCTTT.

This clone was counted a few times. V and J are TRBV30 and TRBJ1-1, with D unresolved. This CDR3 region has 11 residues. V was clipped by 1 base and J by 11 bases, with 11 bases between them. The germline V gene encodes CDR1 GTSNPN and CDR2 SVGIG (reference sequence). CDR3: CAWSGGSWAFF. CDR3 nucleotide sequence: TGTGCCTGGAGTGGGGGTTCCTGGGCTTTCTTT.

This clone has just one count. The V and J genes are TRBV7-2 and TRBJ1-3, with 7 bases identical to TRBD1. V was clipped by 8 bases and J by 0 bases; unmatched bases: 4. CDR1 is SGHTA and CDR2 is FQGNSA in the germline V gene. The CDR3 is 14 amino acids. The CDR3 loop is CASRQGPSGNTIYF. DNA of the CDR3: TGTGCCAGCCGACAGGGCCCCTCTGGAAACACCATATATTTT.

The rearrangement links TRBV6-2 or TRBV6-3 to TRBJ2-5; D uncertain. The CDR3 extends over 11 amino acids. Trimming left V 3 bases short and J 7 bases short, with 6 bases between. Germline V CDR1 and CDR2: MNHEY, SVGEGT. The CDR3 is CASSYGVTQYF. The CDR3 nucleotides read TGTGCCAGCAGTTATGGTGTGACCCAGTACTTC.

The chain links TRBV19 to TRBJ2-3; 11 nucleotides agree with TRBD1. The CDR3 is made up of 14 amino acids. From germline, CDR1 is LNHDA and CDR2 SQIVND (reference sequence). After removal of 9 bases from V and 4 bases from J, the junction contained 6 bases not matched to a gene. The chain's CDR3 is CASRDRGSADTQYF. The CDR3 DNA reads as TGTGCCAGCCGGGACAGGGGGAGCGCAGATACGCAGTATTTT.

This sequence joins TRBV5-4 and TRBJ1-1; 7 positions agree with TRBD1. The germline V gene encodes CDR1 SGHNT and CDR2 YYREEE (reference sequence). Trimming at V came to 4 bases and at J to 11 bases, leaving 8 bases not matched to a gene. The CDR3 consists of 12 residues. The CDR3 region is CASSGEGAEAFF. CDR3 coding DNA: TGTGCCAGCAGCGGGGAGGGGGCGGAGGCTTTCTTT.

V is TRBV20-1 and J is TRBJ2-3; 8 bases are shared with TRBD2. V lost 3 bases to trimming and J lost 0 bases; unmatched junction nucleotides: 5. Germline values: CDR1 DFQATT, CDR2 SNEGSKA (reference sequence). The CDR3 length is 15 residues. CDR3 region: CSASSGGTSTDTQYF. In DNA, the CDR3 is TGCAGTGCTAGTTCGGGGGGGACTAGCACAGATACGCAGTATTTT.